This T cell receptor (beta chain) was obtained from a study of control samples from healthy donors and cancer patients. Germline lookup yields CDR1 MDHEN and CDR2 SYDVKM. The CDR3 has 14 amino acids. Trimming pared 7 bases from V and 1 base from J, leaving 14 bases between. Profiled with immunoSEQ multiplex PCR; TCRdb holds only in-frame clones, not every one. The sample shows about 52,000 clones, approximately 95% of them seen only once. This TCR came from a young man in good health. V usage is TRBV28 and J usage is TRBJ2-7; D possibly corresponds to TRBD2 (6 bases). Material: blood. The CDR3 coding sequence is TGTGCCAGCAAGGGCCCTAGCGCTTCCTACGAGCAGTACTTC. Translated: CASKGPSASYEQYF.